This T cell receptor (beta chain) is from a study of blood T cells in healthy people across ages. Overall study results and limits: TCR beta diversity tracked closely with naive T cell percentage.

The V gene's germline CDR1 is LGHNA and CDR2 YNFKEQ. J was trimmed by 6 bases and V by 2 bases; bases with no gene match: 8. This CDR3 has 18 residues. Note on this clonotype: No antigen is known for it.

Samples each yielded at least 5.5 micrograms of total RNA. The authors ran a second PCR of roughly 6 to 12 cycles using a sample-barcoded 5' primer and a J-beta primer mix. A tag from a template-switch adaptor with 12 random nucleotides marked each cDNA molecule. From each sample, at least 3 million paired-end reads containing CDR3 were obtained. TCRdb processed the 5' RACE reads anew with MiXCR; each CDR3 protein has one entry. This sample carries some 890,000 distinct CDR3 sequences, almost 30% of them seen once, and the ten largest clones take 10%. This same sample was also taken into another study, of T cells of mothers and their children.

The TCR was taken from a middle-aged woman in good health. The chain has TRBV4-2 and TRBJ2-1; 15 bases align to TRBD2. Sequencing input: blood. The CDR3 sequence is CASSQLGLAGGISNEQFF. The DNA of the CDR3 is TGTGCCAGCAGCCAACTGGGACTAGCGGGGGGAATAAGCAATGAGCAGTTCTTC.